This T cell receptor beta chain comes out of a study of early T cells in non-severe SARS-CoV-2 infection. Whole-study context: Chains were unpaired, as sequencing was done on bulk RNA from unsorted whole blood.

The CDR3 totals 15 residues. Trimming removed 7 bases from V and 4 bases from J; junction bases left unmatched: 10. This clonotype has just one count. Its target is not known. The study, taken as a whole, reports: Matches to VDJdb favored anti-spike CD8 responses and missed private and CD4 specificities.

Unique molecular identifiers (one per individual cDNA molecule) were attached. TCRdb passed the 5' RACE reads through MiXCR, listing each CDR3 protein once. The sample shows 64,000 or so distinct CDR3 sequences, 13% of them seen only once. The genes are TRBV12-3 or TRBV12-4 and TRBJ2-3; 8 bases map to TRBD1. The source of this sequence is an adult who was a healthcare worker with PCR-confirmed SARS-CoV-2 infection or an uninfected control (not recorded which). Specimen: whole blood. In DNA, the CDR3 is TGTGCCAGCATGCTACGGACAGGGCGTGCAGATACGCAGTATTTT. It encodes CASMLRTGRADTQYF.